The 14 T cell receptor beta chains below come from one sample, sequenced in a study of blood T cells in healthy people across ages. A J-beta primer mix and a sample-barcoded 5' primer were used in a second PCR of about 6 to 12 cycles. TCRdb passed the 5' RACE reads through MiXCR, listing each CDR3 protein once. This table has about 1,500,000 distinct CDR3 sequences, roughly 27% appearing once. What was sequenced was blood. These receptors were collected from a woman under 40 in good health.

The chain combines TRBV7-2 with TRBJ2-3; possible D gene TRBD2, 6 bases. The CDR3 covers 16 residues. V lost 1 base to trimming and J lost 0 bases, with 11 bases between them. Germline CDR1 SGHTA, CDR2 FQGNSA. In nucleotides, the CDR3 is TGTGCCAGCAGCTTAGATCCAGGGACTAGCACAGATACGCAGTATTTT. It specifies CASSLDPGTSTDTQYF.

V usage is TRBV7-9 and J usage is TRBJ2-7, with a tentative D call TRBD2 (6 bases). The CDR3 totals 13 residues. Per germline, CDR1 SEHNR and CDR2 FQNEAQ (reference sequence). V lost 8 bases, J lost 0 bases, and 11 bases lay in between. The CDR3 region is CASVGLPSYEQYF. The CDR3 DNA is TGTGCCAGCGTGGGACTGCCCTCCTACGAGCAGTACTTC.

This rearrangement joins TRBV2 to TRBJ2-1; 7 nucleotides line up with TRBD2. Germline V lookup: CDR1 SNHLY, CDR2 FYNNEI. Trimming cost V 4 bases and J 5 bases; bases outside gene matches: 2. This CDR3 has 13 amino acids. CDR3: CASSAGGDNEQFF. Written as DNA, the CDR3 is TGTGCCAGCAGTGCGGGAGGAGACAATGAGCAGTTCTTC.

The V gene is TRBV29-1, the J gene TRBJ2-7, with a possible D match to TRBD2 (6 bases). CDR1 SQVTM and CDR2 ANQGSEA come from the germline V gene. The CDR3 length is 11 residues. Trimming removed 8 bases at V and 4 bases at J, with 12 bases between. CDR3 sequence reads: CSSLGGYEQYF. CDR3 DNA: TGCAGCTCGCTCGGGGGATACGAGCAGTACTTC.

In its sample, this clonotype was seen a few times. V and J are TRBV20-1 and TRBJ2-5, with TRBD2 matching over 10 bases. Germline V CDR1 and CDR2: DFQATT, SNEGSKA (reference sequence). The J segment lost 4 bases and the V segment lost 3 bases, leaving 5 bases of the junction unmatched. The length of the CDR3 is 14 residues. This chain's CDR3 is CSARTSGPGETQYF. In DNA form, the CDR3 reads TGCAGTGCTAGGACTAGCGGGCCGGGAGAGACCCAGTACTTC.

The V gene is TRBV20-1, the J gene TRBJ1-2; D remains ambiguous. Per the germline V gene, CDR1 is DFQATT and CDR2 is SNEGSKA (reference sequence). V was trimmed by 0 bases and J by 13 bases, leaving 18 bases between them. This CDR3 comprises 13 residues. The CDR3 coding sequence is TGCAGTGCTAGAGATGATACAACAGACCTTCCCACCTTC. The encoded protein is CSARDDTTDLPTF.

Concerning this clonotype: The junction departs from the called germline gene at one end, perhaps through a read error. V gene TRBV25-1 combines with J gene TRBJ1-4; D is unresolved. This CDR3 has 15 amino acids. CDR1 and CDR2 (germline): MGHDK, SYGVNS. CDR3 sequence: CASSQTEVINVKLFF. CDR3 DNA: TGTGCCAGCAGCCAGACCGAGGTTATCAATGTAAAACTGTTTTTT.

V usage is TRBV4-3 and J usage is TRBJ1-1; a possible D gene is TRBD1 (5 bases). CDR1 LGHNA and CDR2 YSLEER come from the germline V gene. Trimming removed 0 bases from V and 0 bases from J, with 8 bases in between. The CDR3 extends over 15 amino acids. DNA of the CDR3: TGCGCCAGCAGCCAAGAGACGGGACTGAACACTGAAGCTTTCTTT. Its translation: CASSQETGLNTEAFF.

This clonotype was counted many times. The chain couples TRBV28 to TRBJ1-5; unclear D gene. The CDR3 extends over 12 amino acids. The V gene's germline CDR1 is MDHEN and CDR2 SYDVKM. V was trimmed by 6 bases and J by 4 bases, leaving 7 bases between them. The CDR3 reads CASSPRNQPQHF. CDR3 nucleotide sequence: TGTGCCAGCAGCCCGAGGAATCAGCCCCAGCATTTT.

As concerns this clonotype: A read error may be the cause here, since a much bigger clone is one base away. The chain uses TRBV6-7 and TRBJ2-1; unclear D gene. TRBV6-7 is classed as an ORF, of uncertain function. The germline V and J ends were trimmed by 0 bases and 10 bases, with 7 bases remaining between them. The CDR3 loop spans 12 amino acids. This CDR3 is CASSYSKVEQFF. CDR3 DNA: TGTGCCAGCAGTTACTCGAAGGTCGAGCAGTTCTTC.

This clonotype was seen only a few times. The gene calls are TRBV5-1 and TRBJ2-7; TRBD1 agrees at 10 bases. V lost 1 base, J lost 2 bases, and 3 bases stayed unmatched. Germline V CDR1 and CDR2: SGHRS, YFSETQ. The CDR3 runs 15 residues. CDR3 nucleotide sequence: TGCGCCAGCAGCTTGTTCGGGACAGGGGCCTACGAGCAGTACTTC. It encodes CASSLFGTGAYEQYF.

This clonotype was picked up a small number of times. The V call is TRBV18, the J call TRBJ2-1; possibly TRBD2 for D (6 bases). The CDR3 extends over 14 amino acids. Germline assignment: CDR1 KGHSH and CDR2 LQKENI. V lost 3 bases and J lost 7, with 13 bases in between. The CDR3 loop reads CASSPGGNRNEQFF. In DNA form, the CDR3 reads TGTGCCAGCTCACCGGGGGGTAATAGAAATGAGCAGTTCTTC.

Concerning this clonotype itself: This may arise from a read error, as a much more abundant clone is one base away. This chain connects TRBV7-6 to TRBJ2-7, with a tentative D call TRBD2 (6 bases). Germline V gives CDR1 SGHVS, CDR2 FNYEAQ. Trimming cost V 3 bases and J 0 bases, with 12 bases left between them. The CDR3 is 15 residues long. CDR3 DNA sequence: TGTGCCAGCAGCTTTACTCGGGGGAACTCCTACGAGCAGTACTTC. It specifies CASSFTRGNSYEQYF. The entire variable domain, with the rest obtained from reference TRBV7-6 and TRBJ2-7, is as follows: GAGVSQSPRYKVTKRGQDVALRCDPISGHVSLYWYRQALGQGPEFLTYFNYEAQQDKSGLPNDRFSAERPEGSISTLTIQRTEQRDSAMYRCASSFTRGNSYEQYFGPGTRLTVT.

This clonotype was seen only a few times. It may be a read error: a sequence one base away is much more abundant. J is TRBJ2-5 and V is TRBV10-2; D tentatively reads TRBD1 or TRBD2 (5 bases each). The tail of the sequence fits TRBJ2-1 better, so the J call may be wrong. Looked up from germline, CDR1 is WSHSY and CDR2 is SAAADI. This CDR3 region has 13 residues. The chain's CDR3 is CASIGTVQETQFF. CDR3 bases: TGCGCCAGCATAGGGACGGTACAAGAGACCCAGTTCTTC.